The present T cell receptor (beta chain) was sequenced within a study of CD8+ T cells in alopecia areata. Study summary: Spontaneously alopecic C3H/HeJ graft donors, about 6-12 months old, gave skin to roughly 7-10-week-old female C3H/HeJ mice.

This clone was observed at least ten times. Its antigen is as yet unknown. Any gene name here is a mouse gene name. The CDR3 extends 4 residues past the end of the read, so its final part is completed from the germline J gene. Germline CDR1 is NNHNN and CDR2 is SYGAGS (reference sequence). Trimming took 1 base from V and 4 from J; bases not matched to a gene: 9. This CDR3 has 16 residues. Reverse transcription of extracted RNA yielded cDNA, which provided the sequencing template. The table came from immunoSEQ multiplex PCR; TCRdb's copy has only in-frame clones and leaves some out. Altogether roughly 1,400 clones were found in the sample, and no singletons occur. Overall study results and limits: Sequence data from scalp samples additionally include resident alphabeta T cells of normal skin. Compared with normal scalp, lesional scalp had higher clonality and more expanded CD8+ clones. Against the mouse data, patients shared TCRs less clearly, possibly for HLA reasons.

Material for sequencing was lesional skin. The chain employs TRBV13-2 and TRBJ1-1, with 8 nucleotides matching TRBD1. The sequence derives from a C3H/HeJ mouse with alopecia areata. The MHC haplotype recorded for the strain is H2-k. The CDR3 reads CASGDPQDRASTEVFF. The CDR3 bases that were read are TGTGCCAGCGGTGATCCTCAGGACAGGGCGAGCACA.